These 30 T cell receptor beta chains were all obtained from the same sample, sequenced in a study of T cell responses to AZD1222 COVID-19 vaccine. The data were produced by immunoSEQ multiplex PCR, yet TCRdb's version contains in-frame clones alone and is incomplete. The table lists around 140,000 clones, approximately 95% of them singletons, with around 1% in the top ten. Sequenced here: peripheral blood, sampled on day 0 of MenACWY control vaccination. Source of these receptors: an adult in good health.

The chain employs TRBV27 and TRBJ1-1; D unresolved. V was shortened by 1 base and J by 0 bases, with 9 bases between the two germline ends. Germline-derived CDR1 and CDR2 are MNHEY and SMNVEV (reference sequence). The CDR3 length is 15 residues. CDR3 amino acids: CASSLFPELNTEAFF. CDR3 coding DNA: TGTGCCAGCAGTTTATTCCCAGAATTGAACACTGAAGCTTTCTTT.

V is TRBV7-6 and J is TRBJ1-1, with 10 positions matching TRBD1. CDR1 and CDR2 (germline): SGHVS, FNYEAQ. The V segment lost 4 bases and the J segment 6 bases; nucleotides outside the gene matches: 8. There are 15 residues in the CDR3. CDR3 residues: CASSYTGQGFSEAFF. In nucleotides, the CDR3 is TGTGCCAGCAGCTATACGGGACAGGGGTTTTCTGAAGCTTTCTTT.

The chain recombines TRBV27 with TRBJ1-1, with a tentative D call TRBD1 (6 bases). Trimming took off 5 bases at V and 7 bases at J, with 17 bases between the two ends. The CDR3 contains 14 residues. Germline V gene lookup returns CDR1 MNHEY and CDR2 SMNVEV (reference sequence). DNA of the CDR3: TGTGCCAGCAGTCTATTACAGGGAGTCGGTGAAGCTTTCTTT. It yields the protein CASSLLQGVGEAFF.

The rearrangement joins TRBV10-1 to TRBJ2-1; 8 bases map to TRBD2. With V trimmed by 3 bases and J by 2 bases, 12 bases remained unmatched. CDR3 length equals 18 residues. The V gene's germline CDR1 is WNHNN and CDR2 SYGVQD (reference sequence). The CDR3: CASSDQVKRESAYNEQFF. CDR3 coding DNA: TGCGCCAGCAGTGACCAGGTTAAGCGGGAGTCAGCCTACAATGAGCAGTTCTTC.

V and J are TRBV6-1 and TRBJ2-7; a possible D gene is TRBD2 (6 bases). Trimming left V 3 bases short and J 5 bases short, with 17 bases between. Germline CDR1 MNHNS, CDR2 SASEGT. The CDR3 sequence is 15 residues long. The CDR3 DNA is TGTGCCAGCAGTGACCTGGGGGGTCCTCTCGACGAGCAGTACTTC. Translating it yields CASSDLGGPLDEQYF.

The CDR3 spells CASSAEGGLMNTEAFF. Written as DNA, the CDR3 is TGTGCCAGCAGCGCGGAGGGGGGCCTCATGAACACTGAAGCTTTCTTT. V usage is TRBV9 and J usage is TRBJ1-1, with TRBD1 as a possible D gene (6 bases). The CDR3 runs 16 residues. The V and J ends lost 3 bases and 0 bases respectively, with 15 bases between them. CDR1 and CDR2 (germline): SGDLS, YYNGEE.

This clone showed up just a few times. This chain links TRBV27 with TRBJ2-2; D gene uncertain. V lost 1 base to trimming and J lost 4 bases, with 4 bases between them. The CDR3 is 13 amino acids. Germline assignment: CDR1 MNHEY and CDR2 SMNVEV (reference sequence). CDR3 loop: CASSLWSTGELFF. The CDR3 nucleotides read TGTGCCAGCAGTTTATGGTCCACCGGGGAGCTGTTTTTT.

This chain joins TRBV25-1 and TRBJ2-7; no clear D gene. This CDR3 region has 12 residues. The germline V and J ends were trimmed by 1 base and 3 bases, with 4 bases remaining between them. Germline CDR1 and CDR2: MGHDK and SYGVNS. The CDR3: CASSEWDYEQYF. The CDR3 DNA reads as TGTGCCAGCAGTGAATGGGACTACGAGCAGTACTTC.

The V call is TRBV4-2, the J call TRBJ1-3, with D tentatively TRBD1 (6 bases). V lost 3 bases and J lost 3, with 18 bases in between. In germline, CDR1 is LGHNA, CDR2 YNFKEQ. This CDR3 has 17 residues. The CDR3 DNA is TGTGCCAGCAGCCAGTCCGGGACAAAGTGGGGTGGAAACACCATATATTTT. It codes for CASSQSGTKWGGNTIYF.

The gene calls are TRBV28 and TRBJ2-7; no clear D. Deletions cut 3 bases from V and 0 bases from J, with 6 bases between. Germline V lookup: CDR1 MDHEN, CDR2 SYDVKM. The length of the CDR3 is 13 residues. The CDR3 DNA reads TGTGCCAGCAGTTTGCTTACCTCCTACGAGCAGTACTTC. As protein: CASSLLTSYEQYF.

The V gene is TRBV7-8, the J gene TRBJ1-1; D perhaps matches TRBD1 (6 bases). V was shortened by 5 bases and J by 3 bases, with 13 bases between the two germline ends. CDR1 SGHVS and CDR2 FQNEAQ come from the germline V gene. The CDR3 has 14 amino acids. The CDR3 loop is CASSARGADTEAFF. CDR3 DNA sequence: TGTGCCAGCAGCGCAAGGGGGGCTGACACTGAAGCTTTCTTT.

This chain uses TRBV7-9 with TRBJ2-7, with TRBD1 matching 9 bases. Looked up from germline, CDR1 is SEHNR and CDR2 is FQNEAQ (reference sequence). V lost 4 bases to trimming and J lost 6 bases; unmatched junction nucleotides: 10. This CDR3 is built from 15 residues. The CDR3 reads CASSSWDRATIEQYF. In nucleotides, the CDR3 is TGTGCCAGCAGCTCCTGGGACAGGGCAACAATCGAGCAGTACTTC.

The chain links TRBV5-1 to TRBJ2-1, with a weak D call TRBD2 (6 bases). There are 18 residues in the CDR3. Germline-derived CDR1 and CDR2 are SGHRS and YFSETQ. Trimming removed 0 bases at V and 2 bases at J, with 18 bases between. Here the CDR3 DNA reads TGCGCCAGCAGCTTGGGTATTGGGACTCTCCCTACCTACAATGAGCAGTTCTTC. Translation gives CASSLGIGTLPTYNEQFF.

The rearrangement uses TRBV4-3 and TRBJ2-1, with a possible D match to TRBD2 (7 bases). Germline V gives CDR1 LGHNA, CDR2 YSLEER. This CDR3 region has 21 residues. The V end lost 0 bases, the J end lost 0 bases, and 24 bases lay between the germline ends. CDR3 DNA sequence: TGCGCCAGCAGCCAAGACGTACGGGGCGGGGGCTACCGGAGCTCCTACAATGAGCAGTTCTTC. Translating gives CASSQDVRGGGYRSSYNEQFF.

The chain is built from TRBV13 and TRBJ1-2; 9 positions agree with TRBD1. CDR1 and CDR2 (germline): PRHDT, FYEKMQ (reference sequence). The CDR3 runs to 16 residues. The junction had 12 bases not matched to a gene; V was cut back by 5 bases and J by 5 bases. Written as DNA, the CDR3 is TGTGCCAGCAGCATCCGGGACAGGGAATTTTTTTATGGCTACACCTTC. Protein sequence: CASSIRDREFFYGYTF.

The sample holds one count of this clone. V is TRBV4-1 and J is TRBJ1-3; D is ambiguous. Germline V gives CDR1 MGHRA, CDR2 YSYEKL. V was clipped by 0 bases and J by 1 base, with 22 bases between them. The CDR3 runs to 20 residues. In DNA form, the CDR3 reads TGCGCCAGCAGCCAAGATGGAGCCGCAGGTCCGGGGTCTTCTGGAAACACCATATATTTT. This sequence encodes CASSQDGAAGPGSSGNTIYF.

The CDR3 bases are TGTGCCAGCAGCGACCCGGGGTCACCCCTCCACTTT. It yields the protein CASSDPGSPLHF. The chain links TRBV6-2 or TRBV6-3 to TRBJ1-6, with D unclear. V lost 6 bases to trimming and J lost 10 bases, with 10 bases between them. This CDR3 is built from 12 residues. Germline V gives CDR1 MNHEY, CDR2 SVGEGT.

The rearrangement uses TRBV7-2 and TRBJ2-2, with D perhaps TRBD1 (5 bases). The CDR3 totals 14 residues. V dropped 1 base and J dropped 6 bases, with 9 bases sitting between them. Per the germline V gene, CDR1 is SGHTA and CDR2 is FQGNSA. The CDR3 nucleotides read TGTGCCAGCAGCTTAGTCAGGGTCTCCGGGGAGCTGTTTTTT. It encodes CASSLVRVSGELFF.

V usage is TRBV29-1 and J usage is TRBJ1-1; 12 nucleotides align to TRBD1. Unmatched junction bases numbered 6, after V lost 3 bases and J lost 7 bases. Germline loops: CDR1 SQVTM, CDR2 ANQGSEA. The CDR3 consists of 14 residues. CDR3 nucleotides: TGCAGCGTTGAGAGGGACAGGGGGCAGTTTGAAGCTTTCTTT. Encoded protein: CSVERDRGQFEAFF.

This clone was seen a single time. The chain joins TRBV19 to TRBJ1-5; D remains ambiguous. Trimming pared 3 bases from V and 3 bases from J, leaving 6 bases between. The germline V gene encodes CDR1 LNHDA and CDR2 SQIVND (reference sequence). CDR3 length equals 13 residues. CDR3 in amino acids: CASSIKSNQPQHF. The CDR3 coding sequence is TGTGCCAGTAGTATCAAATCCAATCAGCCCCAGCATTTT. Looking up the rest from reference TRBV19 and TRBJ1-5 gives the full variable domain: DGGITQSPKYLFRKEGQNVTLSCEQNLNHDAMYWYRQDPGQGLRLIYYSQIVNDFQKGDIAEGYSVSREKKESFPLTVTSAQKNPTAFYLCASSIKSNQPQHFGDGTRLSIL.

V gene TRBV10-3 combines with J gene TRBJ1-1; 7 bases are a match to TRBD1. Germline-derived CDR1 and CDR2 are ENHRY and SYGVKD. This CDR3 has 15 amino acids. The ends lost 1 base at V and 5 bases at J; junction bases unmatched: 7. The chain's CDR3 is CAISELVTGQTEAFF. The CDR3 coding sequence is TGTGCCATCAGTGAGTTGGTGACAGGGCAGACTGAAGCTTTCTTT.

This clone was picked up many times. In the same sample, other DNA sequences code for this CDR3. The J gene is TRBJ2-2, the V gene TRBV19, with a possible D match to TRBD2 (6 bases). This CDR3 is 14 amino acids long. Germline V lookup: CDR1 LNHDA, CDR2 SQIVND (reference sequence). The V end was cut by 3 bases, the J end by 7 bases, with 12 bases between. For the CDR3, the DNA is TGTGCCAGTAGTATTGGCGGGAAGGTCGGGGAGCTGTTTTTT. Its protein product is CASSIGGKVGELFF.

CDR3 coding DNA: TGTGCCAGCAGCACGGGACAGGGACCCACCCAGCCCCAGCATTTT. It translates to CASSTGQGPTQPQHF. The V gene is TRBV2, the J gene TRBJ1-5; 9 bases agree with TRBD1. There are 15 residues in the CDR3. The germline V gene encodes CDR1 SNHLY and CDR2 FYNNEI. The J segment lost 7 bases and the V segment lost 6 bases, leaving 10 bases of the junction unmatched.

V gene TRBV5-5 combines with J gene TRBJ1-4; 8 bases are a match to TRBD1. Germline-derived CDR1 and CDR2 are SGHKS and YYEKEE (reference sequence). V shed 4 bases, J shed 4 bases, and the junction held 3 bases outside the gene matches. The CDR3 has 14 residues. CDR3 DNA: TGTGCCAGCAGCACGGGACAGGATAATGAAAAACTGTTTTTT. It yields the protein CASSTGQDNEKLFF.

The chain carries TRBV4-2 and TRBJ2-1, with D tentatively TRBD1 or TRBD2 (5 bases each). The length of the CDR3 is 14 residues. Trimming took off 4 bases at V and 10 bases at J, with 17 bases between the two ends. CDR1 is LGHNA and CDR2 is YNFKEQ in the germline V gene. The CDR3 nucleotides read TGTGCCAGCAGCCCACTCTCTCTGGGGACGGAGCAGTTCTTC. The encoded protein is CASSPLSLGTEQFF.

The rearrangement joins TRBV9 to TRBJ1-6; 7 bases line up with TRBD1. The J segment lost 5 bases and the V segment lost 5 bases, leaving 1 base of the junction unmatched. The CDR3 totals 13 residues. Germline V CDR1 and CDR2: SGDLS, YYNGEE. The CDR3 is CASRQGNNSPLHF. The CDR3 bases are TGTGCCAGCAGACAGGGGAATAATTCACCCCTCCACTTT.

The V and J genes are TRBV6-1 and TRBJ2-2; no firm D call. CDR3 length: 16 amino acids. Trimming cost V 1 base and J 3 bases, with 12 bases left between them. Germline-derived CDR1 and CDR2 are MNHNS and SASEGT. The CDR3 protein is CASSEEAWAYTGELFF. CDR3 nucleotide sequence: TGTGCCAGCAGTGAAGAGGCCTGGGCCTACACCGGGGAGCTGTTTTTT.

The chain combines TRBV5-1 with TRBJ2-3, with D perhaps being TRBD1 or TRBD2 (5 bases each). Germline CDR1 SGHRS, CDR2 YFSETQ. V was clipped by 1 base and J by 3 bases, with 12 bases between them. There are 15 residues in the CDR3. The CDR3 spells CASSLIGAQTDTQYF. The CDR3 nucleotides are TGCGCCAGCAGCTTGATCGGGGCTCAGACAGATACGCAGTATTTT.

This clone was counted once. The rearrangement links TRBV2 to TRBJ1-2, with D hard to call. The CDR3 runs to 14 residues. The germline gives CDR1 SNHLY, CDR2 FYNNEI. Trimming pared 4 bases from V and 0 bases from J, leaving 9 bases between. CDR3 DNA sequence: TGTGCCAGCAGTGTAGGACGGACTAACTATGGCTACACCTTC. Residues: CASSVGRTNYGYTF.

The sample holds one count of this clone. The chain joins TRBV7-2 to TRBJ1-2, with 10 bases that match TRBD1. V lost 4 bases and J lost 7; bases outside the gene matches: 9. The CDR3 loop spans 15 amino acids. From germline, CDR1 is SGHTA and CDR2 FQGNSA. CDR3 DNA: TGTGCCAGCAGCTGGGGACAGGGGTCCACTGGTGGCTACACCTTC. As protein: CASSWGQGSTGGYTF.